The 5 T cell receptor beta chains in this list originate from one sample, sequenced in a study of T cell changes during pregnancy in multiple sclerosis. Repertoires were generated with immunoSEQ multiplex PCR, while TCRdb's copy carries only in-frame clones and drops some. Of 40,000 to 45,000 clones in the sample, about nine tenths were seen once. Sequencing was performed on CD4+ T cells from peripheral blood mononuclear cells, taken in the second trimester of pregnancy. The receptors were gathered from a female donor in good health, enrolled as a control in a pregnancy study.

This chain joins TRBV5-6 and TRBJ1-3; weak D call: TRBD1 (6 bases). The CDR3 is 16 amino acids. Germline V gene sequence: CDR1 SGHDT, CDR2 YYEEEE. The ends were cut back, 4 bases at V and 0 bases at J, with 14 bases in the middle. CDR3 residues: CASSRPDSSSGNTIYF. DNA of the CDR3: TGTGCCAGCAGCCGACCGGACAGCAGCTCTGGAAACACCATATATTTT.

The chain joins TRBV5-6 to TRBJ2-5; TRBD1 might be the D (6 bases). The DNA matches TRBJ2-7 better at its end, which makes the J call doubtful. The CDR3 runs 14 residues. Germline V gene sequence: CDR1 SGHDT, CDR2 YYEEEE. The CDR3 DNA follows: TGTGCCAGCAGCCCATCAACAGGGATAGGCGAGCAGTACTTC. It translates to CASSPSTGIGEQYF.

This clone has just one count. The DNA of the CDR3 is TGTGCCAGCAGTACGCCCCCAAACAGGGAAGGCGTGTACACCTTC. Protein product: CASSTPPNREGVYTF. The rearrangement uses TRBV28 and TRBJ1-2; a possible D gene is TRBD1 (6 bases). Trimming stripped 5 bases from V and 11 bases from J, with 24 bases between. This CDR3 is 15 amino acids long. Germline V gene data show CDR1 as MDHEN and CDR2 as SYDVKM.

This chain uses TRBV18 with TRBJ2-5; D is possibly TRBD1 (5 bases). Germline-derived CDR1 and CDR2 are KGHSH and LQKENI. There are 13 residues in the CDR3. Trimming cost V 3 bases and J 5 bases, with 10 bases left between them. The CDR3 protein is CASSPLAGETQYF. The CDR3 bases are TGTGCCAGCTCACCTCTGGCAGGGGAGACCCAGTACTTC.

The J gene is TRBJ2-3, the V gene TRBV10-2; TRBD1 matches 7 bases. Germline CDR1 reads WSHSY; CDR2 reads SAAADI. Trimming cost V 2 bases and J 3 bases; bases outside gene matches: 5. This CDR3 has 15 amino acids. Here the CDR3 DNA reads TGCGCCAGCAGTGAGAGGGGGCGGTCAACAGATACGCAGTATTTT. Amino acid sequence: CASSERGRSTDTQYF.